This T cell receptor beta chain is drawn from a study of T cell repertoires in cytomegalovirus infection. Study overall: CMV infection plus the matching HLA type was flagged by public TCR beta signatures. Notes on the study in general: Based on cumulative public TCR beta family frequency, carriers of CMV plus the relevant HLA were identified. The ex vivo response was dominated by HLA-C-restricted CMV-specific TCR beta clonotypes.

From the reads, TCRdb called clonotypes with MiXCR, one entry per CDR3 protein. The sample contains around 240,000 distinct CDR3 sequences, 22% of which appear only once. Germline assignment: CDR1 SGHNT and CDR2 YYREEE (reference sequence). This CDR3 contains 13 residues. Trimming pared 1 base from V and 3 bases from J, leaving 8 bases between. Of note for this clonotype: Its cognate antigen is unknown.

The specimen sequenced was CD8+ T cells from PBMCs. The origin of this receptor is a human donor in good health (CMV status not recorded). Some clones in this sample may be carry-over from other donors' samples. The chain has TRBV5-4 and TRBJ2-7; D is undetermined. The CDR3 loop reads CASSLFMGYEQYF. In nucleotides, the CDR3 is TGTGCCAGCAGCTTGTTCATGGGCTACGAGCAGTACTTC.